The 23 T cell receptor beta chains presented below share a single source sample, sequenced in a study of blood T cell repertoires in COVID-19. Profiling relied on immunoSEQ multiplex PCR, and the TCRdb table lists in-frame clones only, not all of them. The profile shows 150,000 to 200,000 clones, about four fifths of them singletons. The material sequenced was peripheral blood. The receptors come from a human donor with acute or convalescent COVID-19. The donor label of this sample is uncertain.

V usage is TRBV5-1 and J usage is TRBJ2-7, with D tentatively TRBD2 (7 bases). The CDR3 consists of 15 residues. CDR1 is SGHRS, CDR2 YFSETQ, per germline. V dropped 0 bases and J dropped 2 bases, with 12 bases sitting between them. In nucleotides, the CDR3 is TGCGCCAGCAGCTTGGTCCGGGGGGCGACCTACGAGCAGTACTTC. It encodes CASSLVRGATYEQYF.

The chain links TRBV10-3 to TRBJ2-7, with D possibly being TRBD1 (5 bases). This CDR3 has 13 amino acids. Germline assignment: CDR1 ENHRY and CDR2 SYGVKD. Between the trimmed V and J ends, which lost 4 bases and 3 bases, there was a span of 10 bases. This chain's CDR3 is CAISGGQGYEQYF. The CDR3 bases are TGTGCCATCAGTGGTGGGCAGGGCTACGAGCAGTACTTC.

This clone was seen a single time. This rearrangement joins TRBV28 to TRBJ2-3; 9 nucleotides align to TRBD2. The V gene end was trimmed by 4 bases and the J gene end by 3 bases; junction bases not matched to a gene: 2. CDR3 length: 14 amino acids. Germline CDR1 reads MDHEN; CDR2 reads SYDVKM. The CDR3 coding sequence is TGTGCCAGCAGTTCAGCGGGGGGAACAGATACGCAGTATTTT. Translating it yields CASSSAGGTDTQYF.

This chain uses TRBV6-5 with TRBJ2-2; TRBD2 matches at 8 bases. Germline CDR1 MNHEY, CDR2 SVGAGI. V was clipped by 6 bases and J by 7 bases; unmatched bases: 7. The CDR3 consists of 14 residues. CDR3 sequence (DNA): TGTGCCAGCAGGCATAGCGGGGCAGGCGGGGAGCTGTTTTTT. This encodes CASRHSGAGGELFF.

The CDR3 reads CAISAGTREGMTHF. The CDR3 DNA follows: TGTGCCATCAGCGCCGGGACACGGGAGGGTATGACGCATTTT. The V call is TRBV10-3, the J call TRBJ1-5; D is possibly TRBD1 (6 bases). CDR1 and CDR2 from the germline V gene are ENHRY and SYGVKD. The germline V and J ends were trimmed by 6 bases and 15 bases, with 24 bases remaining between them. This CDR3 has 14 amino acids.

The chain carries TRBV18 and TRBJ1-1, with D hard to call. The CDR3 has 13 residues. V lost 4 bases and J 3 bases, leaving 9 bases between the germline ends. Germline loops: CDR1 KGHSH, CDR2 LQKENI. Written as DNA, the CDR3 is TGTGCCAGCTCACGAGGTGTGGACACTGAAGCTTTCTTT. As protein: CASSRGVDTEAFF.

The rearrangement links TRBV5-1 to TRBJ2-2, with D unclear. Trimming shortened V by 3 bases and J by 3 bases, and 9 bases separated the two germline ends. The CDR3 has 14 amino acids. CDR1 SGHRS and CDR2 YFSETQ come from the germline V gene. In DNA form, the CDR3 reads TGCGCCAGCAGCTCGCTTCGGGACACCGGGGAGCTGTTTTTT. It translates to CASSSLRDTGELFF.

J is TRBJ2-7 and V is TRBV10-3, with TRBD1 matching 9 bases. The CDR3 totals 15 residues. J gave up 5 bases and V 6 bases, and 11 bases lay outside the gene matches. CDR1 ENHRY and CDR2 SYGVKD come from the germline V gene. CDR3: CAIRGTGTGPDEQYF. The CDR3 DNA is TGTGCCATCAGAGGGACCGGGACAGGGCCCGACGAGCAGTACTTC.

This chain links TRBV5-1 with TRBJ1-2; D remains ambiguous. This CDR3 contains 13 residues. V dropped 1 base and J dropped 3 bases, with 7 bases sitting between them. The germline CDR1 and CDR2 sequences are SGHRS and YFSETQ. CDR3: CASSLSPDYGYTF. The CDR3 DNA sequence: TGCGCCAGCAGCTTGTCCCCCGACTATGGCTACACCTTC.

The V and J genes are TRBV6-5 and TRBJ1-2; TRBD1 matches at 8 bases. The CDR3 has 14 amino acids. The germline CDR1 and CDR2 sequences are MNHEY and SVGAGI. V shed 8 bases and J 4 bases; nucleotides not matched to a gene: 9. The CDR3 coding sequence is TGTGCCAGCTATCCAGGGGGCTTCGGCTATGGCTACACCTTC. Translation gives CASYPGGFGYGYTF.

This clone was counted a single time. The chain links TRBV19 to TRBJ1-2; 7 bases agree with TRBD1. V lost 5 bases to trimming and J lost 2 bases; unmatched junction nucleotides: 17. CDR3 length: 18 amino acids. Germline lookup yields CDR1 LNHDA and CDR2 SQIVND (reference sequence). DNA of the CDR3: TGTGCCAGTAGTTCCCGGACAGGCGGCCCGAATAAAAACTATGGCTACACCTTC. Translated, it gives CASSSRTGGPNKNYGYTF.

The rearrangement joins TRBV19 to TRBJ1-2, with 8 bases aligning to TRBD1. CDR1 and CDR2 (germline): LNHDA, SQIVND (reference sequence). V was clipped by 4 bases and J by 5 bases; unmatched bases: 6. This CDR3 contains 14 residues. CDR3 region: CASSNQGAMYGYTF. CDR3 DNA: TGTGCCAGTAGTAACCAGGGGGCGATGTATGGCTACACCTTC.

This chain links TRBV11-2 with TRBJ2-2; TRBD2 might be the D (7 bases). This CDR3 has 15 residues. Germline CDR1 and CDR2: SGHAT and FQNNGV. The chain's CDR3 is CAIGRRGRNAGELFF. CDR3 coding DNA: TGTGCTATCGGGAGGAGGGGGAGAAACGCCGGGGAGCTGTTTTTT.

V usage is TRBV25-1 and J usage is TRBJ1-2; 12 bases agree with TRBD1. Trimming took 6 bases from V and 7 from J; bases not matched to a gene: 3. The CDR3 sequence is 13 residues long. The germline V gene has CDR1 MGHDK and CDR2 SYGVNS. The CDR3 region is CASRGQGASGYTF. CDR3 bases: TGTGCCAGCAGGGGACAGGGGGCGAGTGGCTACACCTTC.

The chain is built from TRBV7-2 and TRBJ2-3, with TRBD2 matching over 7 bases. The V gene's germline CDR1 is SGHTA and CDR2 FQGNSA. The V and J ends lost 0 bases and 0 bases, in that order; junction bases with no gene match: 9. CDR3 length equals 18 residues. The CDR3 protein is CASSLASGIFESTDTQYF. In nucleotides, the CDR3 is TGTGCCAGCAGCTTAGCGAGCGGGATCTTTGAAAGCACAGATACGCAGTATTTT.

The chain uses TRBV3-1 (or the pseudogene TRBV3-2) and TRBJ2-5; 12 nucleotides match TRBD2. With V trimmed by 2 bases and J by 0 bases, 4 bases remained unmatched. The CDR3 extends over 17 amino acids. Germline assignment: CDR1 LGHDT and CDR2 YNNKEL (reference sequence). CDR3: CASSQRGTSGYQETQYF. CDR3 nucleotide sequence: TGTGCCAGCAGCCAAAGGGGGACTAGCGGGTACCAAGAGACCCAGTACTTC.

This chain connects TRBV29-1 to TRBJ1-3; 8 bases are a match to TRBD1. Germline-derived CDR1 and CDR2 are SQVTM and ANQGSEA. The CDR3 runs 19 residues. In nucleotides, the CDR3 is TGCAAACCCGGGGTCGGACAGGGAAAATGTAAACGCTCTGGAAACACCATATATTTT. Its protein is CKPGVGQGKCKRSGNTIYF.

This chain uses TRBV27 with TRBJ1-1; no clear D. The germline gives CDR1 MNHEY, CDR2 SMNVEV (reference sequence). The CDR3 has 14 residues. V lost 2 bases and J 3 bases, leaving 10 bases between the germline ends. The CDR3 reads CASSLRRTDTEAFF. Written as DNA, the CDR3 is TGTGCCAGCAGTTTACGGAGGACCGACACTGAAGCTTTCTTT.

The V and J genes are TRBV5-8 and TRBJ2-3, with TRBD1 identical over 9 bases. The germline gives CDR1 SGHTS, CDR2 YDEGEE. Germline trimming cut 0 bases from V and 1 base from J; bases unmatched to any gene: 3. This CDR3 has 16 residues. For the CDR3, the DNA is TGTGCCAGCAGCTTGGGGACAGGGGAGGGCACAGATACGCAGTATTTT. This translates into CASSLGTGEGTDTQYF.

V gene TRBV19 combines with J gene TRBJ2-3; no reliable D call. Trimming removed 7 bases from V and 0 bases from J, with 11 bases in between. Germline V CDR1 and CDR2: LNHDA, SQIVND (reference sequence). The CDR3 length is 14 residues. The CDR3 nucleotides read TGTGCCAGTAACGCCCAGACAAGCACAGATACGCAGTATTTT. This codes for CASNAQTSTDTQYF.

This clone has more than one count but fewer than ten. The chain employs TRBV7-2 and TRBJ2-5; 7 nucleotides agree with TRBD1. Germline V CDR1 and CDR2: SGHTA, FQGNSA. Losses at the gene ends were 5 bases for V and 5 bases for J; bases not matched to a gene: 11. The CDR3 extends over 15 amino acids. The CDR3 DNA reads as TGTGCCAGCAGCATTACACTGACAGGGTCCGAGACCCAGTACTTC. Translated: CASSITLTGSETQYF.

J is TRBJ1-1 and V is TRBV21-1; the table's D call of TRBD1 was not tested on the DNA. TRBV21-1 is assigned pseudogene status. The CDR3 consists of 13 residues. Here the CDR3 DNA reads TGTGCCGACCAGATGACAGGCCCCACTGAAGCTTTCTTT. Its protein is CADQMTGPTEAFF.

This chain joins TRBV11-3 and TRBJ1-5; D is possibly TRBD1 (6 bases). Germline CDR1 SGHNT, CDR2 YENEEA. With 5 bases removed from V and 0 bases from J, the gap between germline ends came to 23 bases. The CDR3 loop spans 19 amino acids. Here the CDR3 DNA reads TGTGCCAGCAGCCCGGCTGGGACAAGCCTGGGCATTAGCAATCAGCCCCAGCATTTT. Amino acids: CASSPAGTSLGISNQPQHF.